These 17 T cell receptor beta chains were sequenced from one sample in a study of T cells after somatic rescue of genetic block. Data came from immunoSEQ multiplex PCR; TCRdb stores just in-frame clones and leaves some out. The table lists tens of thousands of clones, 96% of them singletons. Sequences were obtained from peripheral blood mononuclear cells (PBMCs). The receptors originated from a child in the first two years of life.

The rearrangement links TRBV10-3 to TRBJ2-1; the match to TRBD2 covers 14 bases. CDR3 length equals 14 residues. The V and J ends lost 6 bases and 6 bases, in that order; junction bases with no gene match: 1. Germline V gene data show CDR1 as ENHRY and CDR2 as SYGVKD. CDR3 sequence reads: CAIRTSGRANEQFF. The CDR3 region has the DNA TGTGCCATCAGGACTAGCGGGAGGGCCAATGAGCAGTTCTTC.

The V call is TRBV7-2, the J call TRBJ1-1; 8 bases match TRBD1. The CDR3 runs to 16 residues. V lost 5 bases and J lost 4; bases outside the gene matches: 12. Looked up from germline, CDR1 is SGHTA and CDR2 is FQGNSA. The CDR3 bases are TGTGCCAGCAGCCTGCGGACAGGGAGGAAGGTCACTGAAGCTTTCTTT. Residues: CASSLRTGRKVTEAFF. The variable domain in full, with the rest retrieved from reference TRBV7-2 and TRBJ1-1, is GAGVSQSPSNKVTEKGKDVELRCDPISGHTALYWYRQSLGQGLEFLIYFQGNSAPDKSGLPSDRFSAERTGGSVSTLTIQRTQQEDSAVYLCASSLRTGRKVTEAFFGQGTRLTVV.

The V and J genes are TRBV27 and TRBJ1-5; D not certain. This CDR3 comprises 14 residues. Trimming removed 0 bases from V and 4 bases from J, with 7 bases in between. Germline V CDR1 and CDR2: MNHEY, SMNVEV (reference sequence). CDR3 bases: TGTGCCAGCAGTTTATCGGGTGGTAATCAGCCCCAGCATTTT. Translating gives CASSLSGGNQPQHF.

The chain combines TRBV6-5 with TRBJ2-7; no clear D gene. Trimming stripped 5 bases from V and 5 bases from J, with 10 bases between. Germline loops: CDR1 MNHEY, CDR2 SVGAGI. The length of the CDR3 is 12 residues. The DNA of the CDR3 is TGTGCCAGCAGTGAAGAATGTAACGAGCAGTACTTC. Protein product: CASSEECNEQYF.

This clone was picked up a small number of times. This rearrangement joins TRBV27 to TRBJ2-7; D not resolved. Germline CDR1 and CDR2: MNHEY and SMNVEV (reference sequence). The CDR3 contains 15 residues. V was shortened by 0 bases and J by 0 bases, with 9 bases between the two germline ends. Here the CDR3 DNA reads TGTGCCAGCAGTTTATCCAGACACCCCTCCTACGAGCAGTACTTC. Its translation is CASSLSRHPSYEQYF.

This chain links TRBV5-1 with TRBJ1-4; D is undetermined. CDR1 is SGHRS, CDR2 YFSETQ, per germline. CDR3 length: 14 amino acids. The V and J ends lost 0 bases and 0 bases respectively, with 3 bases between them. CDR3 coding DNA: TGCGCCAGCAGCTTGGGTACAACTAATGAAAAACTGTTTTTT. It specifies CASSLGTTNEKLFF.

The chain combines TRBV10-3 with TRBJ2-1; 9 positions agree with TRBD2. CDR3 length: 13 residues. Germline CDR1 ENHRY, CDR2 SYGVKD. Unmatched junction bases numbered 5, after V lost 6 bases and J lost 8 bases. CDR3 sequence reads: CAISQREVHEQFF. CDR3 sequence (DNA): TGTGCCATCAGCCAGCGGGAGGTTCATGAGCAGTTCTTC.

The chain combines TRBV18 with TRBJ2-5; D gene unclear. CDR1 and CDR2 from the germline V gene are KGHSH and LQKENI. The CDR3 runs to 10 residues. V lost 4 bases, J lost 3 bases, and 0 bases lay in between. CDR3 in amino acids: CASSQETQYF. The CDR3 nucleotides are TGTGCCAGCTCACAAGAGACCCAGTACTTC.

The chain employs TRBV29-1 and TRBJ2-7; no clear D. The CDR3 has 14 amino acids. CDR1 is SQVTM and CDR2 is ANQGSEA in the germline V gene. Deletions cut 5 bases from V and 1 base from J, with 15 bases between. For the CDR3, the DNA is TGCAGCGTTCGTCGCATAGCTCTATCCTACGAGCAGTACTTC. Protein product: CSVRRIALSYEQYF.

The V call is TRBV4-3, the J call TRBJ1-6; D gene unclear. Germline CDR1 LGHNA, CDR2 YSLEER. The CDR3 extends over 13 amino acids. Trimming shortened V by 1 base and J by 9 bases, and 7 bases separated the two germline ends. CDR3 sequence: CASSQGESSPLHF. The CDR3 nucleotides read TGCGCCAGCAGCCAAGGGGAGTCTTCACCCCTCCACTTT.

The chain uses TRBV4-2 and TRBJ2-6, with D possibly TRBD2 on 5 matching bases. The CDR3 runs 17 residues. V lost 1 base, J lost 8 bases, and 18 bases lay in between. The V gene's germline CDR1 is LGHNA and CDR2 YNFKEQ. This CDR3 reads CASSQVGVGQGTNVLTF. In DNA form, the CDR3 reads TGTGCCAGCAGCCAAGTCGGGGTCGGCCAAGGGACCAACGTCCTGACTTTC.

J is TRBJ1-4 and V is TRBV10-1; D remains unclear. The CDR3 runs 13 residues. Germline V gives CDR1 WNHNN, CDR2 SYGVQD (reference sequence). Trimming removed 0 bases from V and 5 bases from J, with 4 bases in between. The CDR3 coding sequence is TGCGCCAGCAGTGAGTCACGGAATGAAAAACTGTTTTTT. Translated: CASSESRNEKLFF.

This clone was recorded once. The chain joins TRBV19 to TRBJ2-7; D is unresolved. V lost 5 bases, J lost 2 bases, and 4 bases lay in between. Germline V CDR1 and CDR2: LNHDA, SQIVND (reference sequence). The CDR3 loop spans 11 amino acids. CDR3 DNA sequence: TGTGCCAGTAGTTCGGCCTACGAGCAGTACTTC. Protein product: CASSSAYEQYF.

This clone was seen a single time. This chain's CDR3 is CASSVLTEQFF. In nucleotides, the CDR3 is TGTGCCAGTAGTGTGTTAACTGAGCAGTTCTTC. The chain links TRBV19 to TRBJ2-1; D is uncertain. V lost 5 bases to trimming and J lost 9 bases, with 8 bases between them. CDR3 length: 11 residues. Looked up from germline, CDR1 is LNHDA and CDR2 is SQIVND (reference sequence).

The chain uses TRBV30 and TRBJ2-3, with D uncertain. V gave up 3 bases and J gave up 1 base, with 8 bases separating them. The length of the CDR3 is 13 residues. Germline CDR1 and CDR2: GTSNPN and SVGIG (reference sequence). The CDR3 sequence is CAWRRTGTDTQYF. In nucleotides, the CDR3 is TGTGCCTGGAGACGTACTGGCACAGATACGCAGTATTTT.

CDR3 protein: CASSLTDNYEQYF. CDR3 in DNA: TGTGCCAGCAGTCTAACCGACAACTACGAGCAGTACTTC. This chain joins TRBV27 and TRBJ2-7, with no clear D. There are 13 residues in the CDR3. Germline V gene sequence: CDR1 MNHEY, CDR2 SMNVEV (reference sequence). V dropped 5 bases and J dropped 3 bases, with 11 bases sitting between them.

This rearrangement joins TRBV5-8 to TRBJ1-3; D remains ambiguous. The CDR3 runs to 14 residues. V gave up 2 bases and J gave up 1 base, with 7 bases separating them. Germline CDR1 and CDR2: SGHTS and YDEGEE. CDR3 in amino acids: CASSFLQSGNTIYF. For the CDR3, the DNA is TGTGCCAGCAGCTTTCTTCAGTCTGGAAACACCATATATTTT.